This record covers a single TCR beta chain. This clonotype is considered medium-sized (0.01 to 0.1%). This clone's antigen is unknown. No base-level quality is on record; no much larger clone is a single base apart. Sequencing took place on an Illumina HiSeq 2500. Quantitative 5'-RACE with molecular barcodes was used to prepare TCR beta libraries. On the authors' methods: A new computational method based on a probabilistic model of VDJ rearrangement was used to identify disease-linked TCR variants. The public reads were quality trimmed at Q25 with fastp and then assembled into clones with MiXCR by TCRdb, keeping productive beta chains. Each entry merges the rows of one CDR3 protein and shows their most common DNA and genes. The V and J calls were determined by TCRdb, not by the authors. In this sample the table shows about 39,000 distinct CDR3 sequences, 3% of which occur a single time. The top ten clonotypes cover 2.8% of the sample.

The source of the sample is a study of CD8 T cells in ankylosing spondylitis (dated by TCRdb to the late 2010s). For context, the study as a whole: The study set out to find disease-linked TCR variants by profiling T cell receptor beta repertoires in ankylosing spondylitis patients and healthy donors. The full study cohort was made up of about 25 ankylosing spondylitis patients and more than 90 healthy donors. Peripheral blood was sampled, and synovial fluid was also collected from ankylosing spondylitis patients. The paper's findings and limits, for the study overall: The disease-linked clones were reported to be significantly enriched in matched synovial fluid samples from ankylosing spondylitis patients. Some motif variants had previously been reported in the synovial fluid and blood of reactive arthritis patients, which suggests shared mechanisms of disease initiation. In peripheral blood, the disease-linked clones were found at relatively low frequencies and had a CD8+ phenotype. A TCR beta motif made up of several highly homologous amino acid variants appeared to be characteristic of blood from ankylosing spondylitis patients.

In the germline V gene, CDR1 corresponds to ENHRY and CDR2 to SYGVKD. The CDR3 has 10 amino acids, counting the end cysteine and valine. Left in the record is the CDR3 DNA by itself, 30 bases read in frame from the first base. V and J are truncated by 5 bases and 3 bases respectively, leaving an intervening sequence of 2 bases. Sample: blood, either unsorted or a sorted T cell fraction (not recorded which). This sequence originates from a male donor with ankylosing spondylitis or in good health (not recorded which). The chain was built from TRBV10-3 and TRBJ2-7; the D gene cannot be resolved reliably. The CDR3 corresponds to CAISNYEQYV. The sequenced DNA: TGTGCCATCAGTAACTACGAGCAGTACGTC.